Sequencing of this TCR beta chain was carried out in a study of response to subunit inactivated influenza vaccine. Study observations and caveats: Few new T cells, the authors suggested, are recruited by each seasonal influenza vaccination.

In TCRdb, the RT-PCR reads were re-called with MiXCR into one record per CDR3 protein. The table lists 170,000 or so distinct CDR3 sequences, approximately 12% of them singletons, with about a third in the top ten. The CDR3 covers 12 residues. Germline assignment: CDR1 MNHEY and CDR2 SVGEGT. Trimming stripped 6 bases from V and 7 bases from J, with 10 bases between. In regard to this clonotype: The antigen remains unidentified.

V gene TRBV6-2 or TRBV6-3 combines with J gene TRBJ1-5; D call uncertain. The receptor was derived from a man between 50 and 69 years old who received an inactivated influenza vaccine. The sample was CD8+ T cells sorted from PBMCs, taken 23 months after vaccination. The chain's CDR3 is CASRDPGQPQHF. In nucleotides, the CDR3 is TGTGCCAGCAGGGACCCCGGGCAGCCCCAGCATTTT.